Listed here are 9 T cell receptor beta chains from one sample, sequenced in a study of T cells expressing NK-cell markers. From the 5' RACE reads, TCRdb lists one entry per CDR3 protein and no DNA. The sample holds 450,000 to 600,000 distinct CDR3 sequences. The sequenced sample consisted of blood T cells: a sorted CD56 or NKG2C T cell subset, CD4+ or CD8+ T cells, or bulk PBMC T cells (not recorded which). Receptors originate from a man aged 18 to 29 in good health.

The gene calls are TRBV5-6 and TRBJ2-1. This CDR3 contains 13 residues. The germline gives CDR1 SGHDT, CDR2 YYEEEE. CDR3 in amino acids: CASSFYPKNEQFF. Combining the CDR3 with reference TRBV5-6 and TRBJ2-1 gives the whole variable domain DAGVTQSPTHLIKTRGQQVTLRCSPKSGHDTVSWYQQALGQGPQFIFQYYEEEERQRGNFPDRFSGHQFPNYSSELNVNALLLGDSALYLCASSFYPKNEQFFGPGTRLTVL.

V and J are TRBV20-1 and TRBJ2-1; with no DNA, the TCRdb D assignment of TRBD1 cannot be verified. Germline lookup yields CDR1 DFQATT and CDR2 SNEGSKA (reference sequence). This CDR3 has 14 amino acids. The CDR3 spells CSARPTVRLNEQFF.

The genes are TRBV4-2 and TRBJ2-5; TCRdb reports TRBD1, a call that lacks DNA to check it against. The V gene's germline CDR1 is LGHNA and CDR2 YNFKEQ. The CDR3 contains 15 residues. CDR3 sequence reads: CASSQGLGGRETQYF.

The rearrangement uses TRBV12-3 or TRBV12-4 and TRBJ2-5. The CDR3 covers 14 residues. CDR3: CASSLSTRKETQYF.

The V gene is TRBV11-2, the J gene TRBJ2-7; the TRBD1 assignment by TCRdb is unverifiable without DNA. CDR1 SGHAT and CDR2 FQNNGV come from the germline V gene. CDR3 size: 14 residues. The CDR3 here is CASSFDRVTYEQYF. Full variable domain (remainder filled in from reference TRBV11-2 and TRBJ2-7): EAGVAQSPRYKIIEKRQSVAFWCNPISGHATLYWYQQILGQGPKLLIQFQNNGVVDDSQLPKDRFSAERLKGVDSTLKIQPAKLEDSAVYLCASSFDRVTYEQYFGPGTRLTVT.

V and J are TRBV20-1 and TRBJ2-5; the TCRdb call, TRBD1, lacks DNA for checking. The CDR3 sequence is 14 residues long. The germline V gene encodes CDR1 DFQATT and CDR2 SNEGSKA (reference sequence). This CDR3 is CSADFRDTTETQYF.

V is TRBV7-2 and J is TRBJ2-6; TCRdb reports TRBD1, a call that lacks DNA to check it against. CDR3 length: 14 residues. Germline V gene data show CDR1 as SGHTA and CDR2 as FQGNSA. The CDR3 is CASSPPRPRGVLTF.

The genes are TRBV5-5 and TRBJ2-1; the TCRdb D gene call, TRBD2, has no DNA to confirm it. Looked up from germline, CDR1 is SGHKS and CDR2 is YYEKEE (reference sequence). The CDR3 loop spans 15 amino acids. The chain's CDR3 is CASSRTSGSVNEQFF.

The rearrangement joins TRBV7-9 to TRBJ2-1. CDR1 is SEHNR and CDR2 is FQNEAQ in the germline V gene (reference sequence). This CDR3 has 13 amino acids. CDR3 sequence reads: CASHSFSYNEQFF. Variable domain in full (rest from reference TRBV7-9 and TRBJ2-1): DTGVSQNPRHKITKRGQNVTFRCDPISEHNRLYWYRQTLGQGPEFLTYFQNEAQLEKSRLLSDRFSAERPKGSFSTLEIQRTEQGDSAMYLCASHSFSYNEQFFGPGTRLTVL.